The clone carrying this TCR beta chain was detected only a few times. Its antigen is not identified. These data belong to a study of cytomegalovirus exposure and HLA in healthy donors. General study results and limits: Later analysis demonstrated an association between a missense DCLRE1C variant and TCR beta V- and J-gene trimming. Within an earlier analysis, most TCR beta V segments proved productive either about 87% or about 30% of the time. Upon later analysis, HLA-associated TCR beta chains proved more clonally expanded than other, equally common chains. Indistinguishable V segments, including TRBV6-2 and TRBV6-3, were excluded.

Germline V lookup: CDR1 SGHTA, CDR2 FQGNSA. Trimming cost V 1 base and J 2 bases; bases outside gene matches: 7. The CDR3 extends over 16 amino acids. 13 Jbeta primers and 60 Vbeta primers were used for the PCR. Sequencing was performed with immunoSEQ multiplex PCR; in TCRdb, only in-frame clones are kept and a portion is missing. The profile shows 95,000 or so clones, 65% to 90% of them singletons. The source of this sequence is an older woman in good health and CMV-seropositive. The chain employs TRBV7-2 and TRBJ2-5; 7 nucleotides line up with TRBD1. The sample consisted of PBMCs. CDR3 loop: CASSLGSGGPQETQYF. CDR3 in DNA: TGTGCCAGCAGCTTAGGGTCAGGGGGTCCGCAAGAGACCCAGTACTTC.